This T cell receptor (beta chain) came from a study of blood T cell repertoires in COVID-19. Only in-frame clones appear in the TCRdb table, and some are missing; sequencing was by immunoSEQ multiplex PCR. This table holds 55,000 to 80,000 clones, 65% to 85% found once. Germline V lookup: CDR1 MNHEY, CDR2 SVGAGI. The CDR3 is 15 residues long. Trimming removed 6 bases from V and 5 bases from J; junction bases left unmatched: 12. This clone was counted a single time. The sequencing sample was made of peripheral blood. This clonotype was obtained from a human donor in a cohort sampled during active COVID-19. The chain carries TRBV6-5 and TRBJ1-2, with 7 bases identical to TRBD1. CDR3 protein: CASRSDRAPPYGYTF. In DNA, the CDR3 is TGTGCCAGCAGGTCCGACAGGGCTCCTCCATATGGCTACACCTTC.